This record covers a single T cell receptor beta chain. TCRdb's table, derived via immunoSEQ multiplex PCR, lists solely in-frame clones and lacks some. The data contain 80,000 or so clones, 94% of them singletons. From germline, CDR1 is KGHSH and CDR2 LQKENI. V lost 3 bases to trimming and J lost 6 bases; unmatched junction nucleotides: 11. This CDR3 region has 16 residues. The sample comes from a study of T cell changes during pregnancy in multiple sclerosis. The TCR sequence derives from a female donor in good health, enrolled as a control in a pregnancy study. The material sequenced was peripheral blood, taken in the second trimester of pregnancy. The V and J genes are TRBV18 and TRBJ2-4, with TRBD2 matching over 7 bases. CDR3 protein: CASSPISGLPRNIQYF. The CDR3 nucleotides read TGTGCCAGCTCACCCATATCGGGACTACCCAGAAACATTCAGTACTTC.